The 30 T cell receptor beta chains presented below share a single source sample, sequenced in a study of pediatric ulcerative colitis. The repertoire was sequenced with immunoSEQ multiplex PCR; TCRdb's copy has only in-frame clones and lacks some. Here the sample spans about 64,000 clones, 80% to 90% being singletons. The sequenced sample was blood. All receptors come from a boy aged 5-17 years with severe ulcerative colitis.

This clone is a singleton in its sample. The rearrangement links TRBV30 to TRBJ2-3; a possible D gene is TRBD1 (6 bases). The V end lost 1 base, the J end lost 4 bases, and 9 bases lay between the germline ends. The germline gives CDR1 GTSNPN, CDR2 SVGIG (reference sequence). This CDR3 region has 13 residues. The CDR3 spells CAWSDSGADTQYF. The CDR3 DNA sequence: TGTGCCTGGAGTGATTCAGGGGCAGATACGCAGTATTTT.

V is TRBV6-4 and J is TRBJ1-5, with a possible D match to TRBD1 (6 bases). Germline lookup yields CDR1 MRHNA and CDR2 SNTAGT. The CDR3 sequence is 15 residues long. The germline V and J ends were trimmed by 4 bases and 1 base, with 11 bases remaining between them. The CDR3 protein is CASSVEGGSNQPQHF. The DNA for the CDR3 is TGTGCCAGCAGTGTGGAGGGGGGGAGCAATCAGCCCCAGCATTTT.

The V call is TRBV6-1, the J call TRBJ1-2; the D gene is possibly TRBD1 (6 bases). V was clipped by 2 bases and J by 4 bases, with 17 bases between them. Germline V CDR1 and CDR2: MNHNS, SASEGT. CDR3 size: 16 residues. CDR3 in amino acids: CASSELADSVTYGYTF. Here the CDR3 DNA reads TGTGCCAGCAGTGAATTGGCGGACAGTGTTACCTATGGCTACACCTTC.

The rearrangement links TRBV4-3 to TRBJ2-7; 10 nucleotides line up with TRBD2. V gave up 0 bases and J gave up 4 bases; unmatched junction bases: 6. This CDR3 has 16 amino acids. CDR1 LGHNA and CDR2 YSLEER come from the germline V gene. CDR3: CASSQDLLAGQYEQYF. The CDR3 region has the DNA TGCGCCAGCAGCCAAGACCTACTAGCGGGACAGTACGAGCAGTACTTC.

This clone was found a few times. This chain links TRBV7-9 with TRBJ1-2; 8 bases are shared with TRBD1. There are 16 residues in the CDR3. Germline values: CDR1 SEHNR, CDR2 FQNEAQ (reference sequence). Unmatched junction bases numbered 7, after V lost 1 base and J lost 3 bases. In DNA, the CDR3 is TGTGCCAGCAGCTTAGTAGAGGGACAGGCTGACTATGGCTACACCTTC. Encoded protein: CASSLVEGQADYGYTF.

This clone came up a few times. The gene calls are TRBV18 and TRBJ2-1; D gene ambiguous. V was pared by 2 bases and J by 1 base, with 0 bases between. This CDR3 contains 12 residues. The V gene's germline CDR1 is KGHSH and CDR2 LQKENI. The CDR3: CASSPSYNEQFF. The CDR3 DNA reads as TGTGCCAGCTCACCATCCTACAATGAGCAGTTCTTC. Based on the CDR3 plus reference TRBV18 and TRBJ2-1, the full variable domain is NAGVMQNPRHLVRRRGQEARLRCSPMKGHSHVYWYRQLPEEGLKFMVYLQKENIIDESGMPKERFSAEFPKEGPSILRIQQVVRGDSAAYFCASSPSYNEQFFGPGTRLTVL.

The rearrangement links TRBV6-5 to TRBJ2-7, with TRBD2 matching over 12 bases. V was pared by 4 bases and J by 2 bases, with 3 bases of the junction left unmatched. Germline CDR1 reads MNHEY; CDR2 reads SVGAGI. There are 15 residues in the CDR3. The CDR3 DNA is TGTGCCAGCAGTTTAAGACTAGCGGGAGCCTACGAGCAGTACTTC. It is translated as CASSLRLAGAYEQYF.

The rearrangement uses TRBV2 and TRBJ2-3; the D is unclear. The CDR3 has 13 amino acids. Deletions cut 7 bases from V and 4 bases from J, with 12 bases between. Germline loops: CDR1 SNHLY, CDR2 FYNNEI. The CDR3 DNA reads TGTGCCAGCAAAAACCTAGGGTCAGATACGCAGTATTTT. Its translation is CASKNLGSDTQYF.

The chain couples TRBV18 to TRBJ1-1, with D possibly matching TRBD1 (5 bases). This CDR3 is 15 amino acids long. CDR1 is KGHSH, CDR2 LQKENI, per germline. The V gene lost 3 bases and the J gene lost 5 bases, with 16 bases spanning the gap. The CDR3, as DNA: TGTGCCAGCTCACCGCTTGGTAGAAAGGGGACTGAAGCTTTCTTT. As protein: CASSPLGRKGTEAFF.

The chain joins TRBV7-2 to TRBJ2-7; TRBD1 agrees at 7 bases. The V gene end was trimmed by 5 bases and the J gene end by 2 bases; junction bases not matched to a gene: 6. The CDR3 covers 14 residues. Germline values: CDR1 SGHTA, CDR2 FQGNSA. The CDR3 DNA follows: TGTGCCAGCAGCCGCACTGACAGGGCCTACGAGCAGTACTTC. This gives the protein CASSRTDRAYEQYF.

This clone appeared a single time. V gene TRBV13 combines with J gene TRBJ2-1, with a tentative D call TRBD2 (6 bases). V was cut by 7 bases and J by 1 base, with 20 bases left in between. The CDR3 spans 17 residues. The germline V gene has CDR1 PRHDT and CDR2 FYEKMQ (reference sequence). In DNA form, the CDR3 reads TGTGCCAGCACCCTAAGCCCCCCGGGAGCATCCTACAATGAGCAGTTCTTC. Amino acids: CASTLSPPGASYNEQFF.

In regard to this clone: An end of the junction differs from the germline gene, which may be a read error. V is TRBV7-7 and J is TRBJ2-1; 8 positions agree with TRBD2. The CDR3 is made up of 14 amino acids. CDR1 SSHAT and CDR2 FNYEAQ come from the germline V gene (reference sequence). CDR3 in amino acids: CASSSQSGGNEQFF. The CDR3 DNA is TGTGCTAGCAGCTCGCAATCGGGGGGGAATGAGCAGTTCTTC.

The sample holds one count of this clone. The V call is TRBV11-3, the J call TRBJ2-2; 9 nucleotides line up with TRBD2. This CDR3 spans 16 amino acids. V lost 4 bases to trimming and J lost 5 bases; unmatched junction nucleotides: 8. Germline-derived CDR1 and CDR2 are SGHNT and YENEEA. The CDR3 DNA reads as TGTGCCAGCAGCTCATCTAGCGGGATAGCGACCGGGGAGCTGTTTTTT. Encoded protein: CASSSSSGIATGELFF.

The chain is built from TRBV19 and TRBJ1-2; D possibly corresponds to TRBD1 (6 bases). With 3 bases removed from V and 4 bases from J, the gap between germline ends came to 9 bases. The CDR3 has 13 amino acids. Germline CDR1 LNHDA, CDR2 SQIVND (reference sequence). CDR3 region: CASSMDSSYGYTF. CDR3 in DNA: TGTGCCAGTAGTATGGACAGTTCCTATGGCTACACCTTC.

This clone has only a few counts. Other nucleotide sequences in the sample specify the same CDR3. The chain is built from TRBV7-2 and TRBJ2-6, with D unclear. CDR1 is SGHTA, CDR2 FQGNSA, per germline. This CDR3 is built from 15 residues. Trimming left V 3 bases short and J 0 bases short, with 6 bases between. CDR3 nucleotide sequence: TGTGCCAGCAGCTTGCGAAGCTCTGGGGCCAACGTCCTGACTTTC. Translating gives CASSLRSSGANVLTF. Full variable domain (rest looked up from reference TRBV7-2 and TRBJ2-6): GAGVSQSPSNKVTEKGKDVELRCDPISGHTALYWYRQSLGQGLEFLIYFQGNSAPDKSGLPSDRFSAERTGGSVSTLTIQRTQQEDSAVYLCASSLRSSGANVLTFGAGSRLTVL.

The V gene is TRBV19, the J gene TRBJ2-5, with unresolved D. V was trimmed by 0 bases and J by 0 bases, leaving 14 bases between them. This CDR3 is built from 17 residues. Germline V gene sequence: CDR1 LNHDA, CDR2 SQIVND (reference sequence). CDR3 protein: CASSIEATAPNQETQYF. The CDR3, as DNA: TGTGCCAGTAGTATAGAAGCAACAGCCCCGAACCAAGAGACCCAGTACTTC.

This clone was detected only once. V is TRBV7-2 and J is TRBJ1-2; possible D gene TRBD1, 5 bases. CDR3 length equals 13 residues. Trimming took off 6 bases at V and 4 bases at J, with 12 bases between the two ends. Germline CDR1 is SGHTA and CDR2 is FQGNSA. CDR3 nucleotides: TGTGCCAGCAGGGTGGGGGATGCCTATGGCTACACCTTC. Translating it yields CASRVGDAYGYTF.

The chain uses TRBV6-5 and TRBJ2-1; 10 positions agree with TRBD2. V gave up 0 bases and J gave up 9 bases; unmatched junction bases: 5. The CDR3 extends over 15 amino acids. CDR1 is MNHEY and CDR2 is SVGAGI in the germline V gene. The CDR3 loop is CASSYSAGGPGEQFF. The CDR3 coding sequence is TGTGCCAGCAGTTACTCAGCGGGAGGGCCGGGTGAGCAGTTCTTC.

The chain links TRBV30 to TRBJ2-1, with 10 bases lining up with TRBD2. Looked up from germline, CDR1 is GTSNPN and CDR2 is SVGIG (reference sequence). CDR3 size: 17 residues. V shed 4 bases, J shed 6 bases, and the junction held 15 bases outside the gene matches. The CDR3 DNA reads TGTGCCTGGATACCCGGGGGGGCACTAGCGGGACTCAATGAGCAGTTCTTC. Translated, it gives CAWIPGGALAGLNEQFF.

This chain joins TRBV10-1 and TRBJ2-5; TRBD1 matches at 9 bases. V trimming: 6 bases; J trimming: 5 bases; junction bases outside the gene matches: 13. This CDR3 region has 16 residues. Germline V CDR1 and CDR2: WNHNN, SYGVQD (reference sequence). CDR3 DNA: TGCGCCAGCAGATCCGATCCGGGACAGGGTCGGGAGACCCAGTACTTC. Amino acids: CASRSDPGQGRETQYF.

V usage is TRBV5-4 and J usage is TRBJ2-5, with D unresolved. There are 14 residues in the CDR3. Trimming removed 4 bases from V and 3 bases from J, with 13 bases in between. Germline values: CDR1 SGHNT, CDR2 YYREEE (reference sequence). CDR3 protein: CASSLGVRKETQYF. DNA of the CDR3: TGTGCCAGCAGCCTGGGCGTCAGGAAAGAGACCCAGTACTTC.

The V call is TRBV19, the J call TRBJ2-1, with TRBD2 identical over 9 bases. This CDR3 has 14 amino acids. Germline trimming cut 9 bases from V and 6 bases from J; bases unmatched to any gene: 9. Germline V gene sequence: CDR1 LNHDA, CDR2 SQIVND (reference sequence). CDR3 region: CASQVAGVRNEQFF. In nucleotides, the CDR3 is TGTGCCAGCCAAGTAGCGGGAGTACGCAATGAGCAGTTCTTC. The variable domain in full, completed from reference TRBV19 and TRBJ2-1, reads DGGITQSPKYLFRKEGQNVTLSCEQNLNHDAMYWYRQDPGQGLRLIYYSQIVNDFQKGDIAEGYSVSREKKESFPLTVTSAQKNPTAFYLCASQVAGVRNEQFFGPGTRLTVL.

V is TRBV6-6 and J is TRBJ2-1, with a weak D call TRBD2 (5 bases). From germline, CDR1 is MNHNY and CDR2 SVGAGI (reference sequence). V lost 4 bases and J lost 7, with 8 bases in between. The CDR3 is 12 residues long. The CDR3 DNA reads as TGTGCCAGCAGTTCCGGGGTAAATGAGCAGTTCTTC. Residues: CASSSGVNEQFF.

This clone has just one count. The chain has TRBV4-1 and TRBJ2-7; D is unclear. Germline-derived CDR1 and CDR2 are MGHRA and YSYEKL. Between the trimmed V and J ends, which lost 4 bases and 0 bases, there was a span of 10 bases. The length of the CDR3 is 14 residues. The CDR3 here is CASSLGQSSYEQYF. As DNA, the CDR3 is TGCGCCAGCAGCCTTGGGCAATCCTCCTACGAGCAGTACTTC.

The CDR3 coding sequence is TGTGCCAGCAGCTTGACTAGCGACACCTACGAGCAGTACTTC. Translating gives CASSLTSDTYEQYF. The rearrangement joins TRBV7-6 to TRBJ2-7, with TRBD2 matching 8 bases. J was trimmed by 2 bases and V by 3 bases; bases with no gene match: 3. Germline V gene lookup returns CDR1 SGHVS and CDR2 FNYEAQ. The CDR3 has 14 amino acids.

The CDR3 loop is CASSAPGQGYTEAFF. The CDR3 bases are TGTGCCAGCAGCGCACCGGGACAGGGATACACTGAAGCTTTCTTT. The J gene is TRBJ1-1, the V gene TRBV9; 9 nucleotides match TRBD1. The CDR3 sequence is 15 residues long. J gave up 3 bases and V 3 bases, and 6 bases lay outside the gene matches. The germline V gene has CDR1 SGDLS and CDR2 YYNGEE.

The chain uses TRBV18 and TRBJ1-1, with D unclear. The CDR3 has 13 residues. Germline loops: CDR1 KGHSH, CDR2 LQKENI. V lost 6 bases and J lost 0, with 8 bases in between. The CDR3 reads CASSPILNTEAFF. The CDR3 coding sequence is TGTGCCAGCTCCCCGATATTGAACACTGAAGCTTTCTTT. Based on the CDR3 plus reference TRBV18 and TRBJ1-1, the full variable domain is NAGVMQNPRHLVRRRGQEARLRCSPMKGHSHVYWYRQLPEEGLKFMVYLQKENIIDESGMPKERFSAEFPKEGPSILRIQQVVRGDSAAYFCASSPILNTEAFFGQGTRLTVV.

The chain has TRBV30 and TRBJ2-1; 9 positions match TRBD2. CDR1 is GTSNPN, CDR2 SVGIG, per germline (reference sequence). The CDR3 is 16 residues long. V dropped 3 bases and J dropped 4; count of bases not matched to a gene: 10. CDR3 region: CAWSVRAGGPYNEQFF. CDR3 sequence (DNA): TGTGCCTGGAGCGTGCGCGCGGGAGGGCCATACAATGAGCAGTTCTTC.

The rearrangement links TRBV4-1 to TRBJ2-7, with 7 positions matching TRBD2. V shed 4 bases and J 7 bases; nucleotides not matched to a gene: 10. Germline V gives CDR1 MGHRA, CDR2 YSYEKL. This CDR3 region has 14 residues. The CDR3 coding sequence is TGCGCCAGCAGCCCGTGGGGGGGGGACGAGGAGCAGTACTTC. Translation gives CASSPWGGDEEQYF.

The chain combines TRBV14 with TRBJ2-3; TRBD1 or TRBD2 may be the D gene (5 bases each). This CDR3 is 16 amino acids long. The V gene's germline CDR1 is SGHDN and CDR2 FVKESK. Trimming pared 1 base from V and 1 base from J, leaving 12 bases between. The CDR3 here is CASSQGQGVGTDTQYF. The CDR3 DNA reads TGTGCCAGCAGCCAAGGCCAGGGAGTCGGCACAGATACGCAGTATTTT.